This TCR beta chain was identified in a study of OX40 agonist ivuxolimab in advanced cancers. Study context: Three patients, one with hepatocellular carcinoma and two with cutaneous melanoma, achieved partial responses. The study's findings and limits: Several nonresponders also turned out to have low normalized T-cell clonal expansion. Among T cells, CD8+ cells averaged more expanded clones than CD4+ cells.

It was autoimmune disease history or systemic immunosuppression that excluded patients. In its sample, this clone was seen once. Antigen unknown. Profiled with immunoSEQ multiplex PCR; TCRdb holds only in-frame clones, not every one. The sample has approximately 100,000 clones; about 90% are singletons. CDR1 is SGHDT, CDR2 YYEEEE, per germline. This CDR3 is 14 amino acids long. V was cut by 0 bases and J by 5 bases, with 9 bases left in between. Sequencing used CD4+ or CD8+ T cells sorted from blood, obtained in a trial of the OX40 agonist ivuxolimab. This clonotype was obtained from an adult with an advanced solid tumor such as melanoma, head and neck, liver or kidney cancer. The chain couples TRBV5-6 to TRBJ1-5; D not resolved. The CDR3 region is CASSLVGGDQPQHF. The CDR3 nucleotides read TGTGCCAGCAGCTTGGTTGGCGGGGATCAGCCCCAGCATTTT.